Listed below are T cell receptor beta chains from one sample, sequenced in a study of T cell repertoires in cytomegalovirus infection. TCRdb processed the reads anew with MiXCR; each CDR3 protein has one entry. In the table there are fewer than 350,000 distinct CDR3 sequences, more than 8% of which are singletons. Sequenced input: PBMCs. These receptors came from a human donor in good health (CMV status not recorded). Some clones in this sample may be carry-over from other donors' samples. Each CDR3 is given with its conserved first and last residue. D genes are given only for firm matches. Clone size is given for some rows only: seen once, a few or many times, or a class if the clone is expanded.

TRBJ2-7 TRBV6-5 - - CASSYLRTGTGSFTEQYF TGTGCCAGCAGTTACCTTAGGACGGGAACAGGGAGTTTCACCGAGCAGTACTTC
TRBJ1-1 TRBV20-1 - many CSARRGGAPNTEAFF TGCAGTGCTAGGAGGGGTGGGGCACCTAACACTGAAGCTTTCTTT
TRBJ2-7 TRBV2 TRBD1 few CASSPTTGTGWSEQYF TGTGCCAGCAGTCCTACAACCGGGACAGGGTGGAGCGAGCAGTACTTC
TRBJ2-5 TRBV7-2 - many CASSSRLGEETQYF TGTGCCAGCAGCTCTCGACTTGGCGAAGAGACCCAGTACTTC
TRBJ2-3 TRBV11-3 - many CASSYDTDTQYF TGTGCCAGCAGTTACGACACCGATACGCAGTATTTT
TRBJ2-1 TRBV7-2 TRBD2 few CASSLGLAGPTISYNEQFF TGTGCCAGCAGCTTGGGACTAGCGGGCCCTACTATATCCTACAATGAGCAGTTCTTC
TRBJ2-7 TRBV27 - - CASSLAGPFLGYEQYF TGTGCCAGCAGTTTGGCAGGGCCCTTTTTGGGCTACGAGCAGTACTTC
TRBJ2-1 TRBV28 TRBD2 many CASSSTTSGSYNEQFF TGTGCCAGCAGTTCGACGACTAGCGGCTCCTACAATGAGCAGTTCTTC
TRBJ2-4 TRBV11-2 TRBD2 many CASSPRQGNSGREAKNIQYF TGTGCCAGCAGCCCTCGACAGGGAAATAGCGGGAGAGAAGCCAAAAACATTCAGTACTTC
TRBJ1-1 TRBV19 - many CASSIRSNKKYTEAFF TGTGCCAGTAGTATAAGGAGTAATAAAAAGTACACTGAAGCTTTCTTT
TRBJ2-5 TRBV6-5 TRBD1 few CASSYLDRHQETQYF TGTGCCAGCAGTTACCTGGACAGGCATCAAGAGACCCAGTACTTC
TRBJ2-1 TRBV15 TRBD2 many CATTSGASGRALNYNEQFF TGTGCCACCACCTCAGGGGCTAGCGGGAGGGCCCTAAATTACAATGAGCAGTTCTTC
TRBJ2-5 TRBV11-2 - many CASSKLGETQYF TGTGCCAGCAGCAAACTAGGGGAGACCCAGTACTTC
TRBJ2-1 TRBV6-4 TRBD2 few CASSEAGGSNEQFF TGTGCCAGCAGTGAAGCGGGAGGGTCTAATGAGCAGTTCTTC
TRBJ1-2 TRBV7-2 TRBD1 many CASRPTGQGAYGYTF TGTGCCAGCAGGCCTACCGGACAGGGAGCATATGGCTACACCTTC
TRBJ1-4 TRBV29-1 TRBD1 - CSVTGTGLDEKLFF TGCAGCGTGACAGGGACAGGGCTGGATGAAAAACTGTTTTTT
TRBJ1-2 TRBV2 - - CASRGREIGGYTF TGTGCCAGCAGGGGGAGGGAGATCGGTGGCTACACCTTC
TRBJ1-2 TRBV6-2/TRBV6-3 - - CASSLGGAYGYTF TGTGCCAGCAGTCTGGGTGGCGCCTATGGCTACACCTTC
TRBJ1-1 TRBV28 - many CASRPPYQNTEAFF TGTGCCAGCAGACCCCCCTACCAGAACACTGAAGCTTTCTTT
TRBJ1-1 TRBV6-2/TRBV6-3 - many CASSRLIRTDKNTEAFF TGTGCCAGCAGCCGCCTCATCCGGACGGACAAGAACACTGAAGCTTTCTTT
TRBJ1-2 TRBV4-2 - few CASSQPQVGGGYTF TGTGCCAGCAGCCAACCCCAAGTGGGTGGGGGCTACACCTTC
TRBJ1-1 TRBV7-2 TRBD1 - CASSLKTGSTEAFF TGTGCCAGCAGCTTAAAGACAGGGAGCACTGAAGCTTTCTTT
TRBJ1-1 TRBV24-1 - - CATSEPGQYEAFF TGTGCCACCAGTGAACCAGGACAGTATGAAGCTTTCTTT
TRBJ1-6 TRBV6-6 - many CASSYRDLPLHF TGTGCCAGCAGTTACCGGGACCTACCCCTCCACTTT
TRBJ1-3 TRBV28 - few CASSLSTTRGNTIYF TGTGCCAGCAGTTTATCCACCACCCGCGGAAACACCATATATTTT
TRBJ2-3 TRBV7-3 TRBD2 many CASSFRGGSTDTQYF TGTGCCAGCAGCTTCCGGGGGGGGAGCACAGATACGCAGTATTTT
TRBJ2-7 TRBV4-1 - few CASSQYHQYEQYF TGCGCCAGCAGCCAATACCACCAGTACGAGCAGTACTTC
TRBJ1-4 TRBV7-2 TRBD1 once CASSLVYRDRGEELFF TGTGCCAGCAGCTTAGTTTACCGGGACAGGGGTGAAGAACTGTTTTTT
TRBJ2-7 TRBV7-2 - many CASSWRYEQYF TGTGCCAGCAGCTGGCGCTACGAGCAGTACTTC
TRBJ2-2 TRBV6-2/TRBV6-3 - - CASNPAAPGELFF TGTGCCAGCAACCCCGCGGCGCCCGGGGAGCTGTTTTTT
TRBJ2-3 TRBV7-8 - many CASERRGGHTDTQYF TGTGCCAGCGAAAGAAGGGGGGGTCACACAGATACGCAGTATTTT
TRBJ2-7 TRBV12-3/TRBV12-4 TRBD2 many CASSFRTSGRAVTYEQYF TGTGCCAGCAGTTTCAGGACTAGCGGGAGGGCCGTGACCTACGAGCAGTACTTC
TRBJ2-5 TRBV27 - few CASSLIPPGVSGKTQYF TGTGCCAGCAGTTTAATCCCGCCAGGGGTGTCGGGAAAGACCCAGTACTTC
TRBJ2-7 TRBV7-2 TRBD2 many CASSLALAGGNHEQYF TGTGCCAGCAGCTTAGCGCTGGCGGGAGGGAACCACGAGCAGTACTTC
TRBJ1-1 TRBV20-1 - - CSARDWRLSGTEAFF TGCAGTGCTAGAGATTGGAGATTGTCGGGCACTGAAGCTTTCTTT
TRBJ1-1 TRBV4-1 TRBD1 many CASSPRQGPTEAFF TGCGCCAGCAGCCCTCGACAGGGGCCCACTGAAGCTTTCTTT
TRBJ2-3 TRBV10-3 TRBD2 many CAISAQRGVVDTQYF TGTGCCATCAGTGCCCAGCGGGGGGTGGTAGATACGCAGTATTTT
TRBJ1-5 TRBV19 - - CASSISGVSRNQPQHF TGTGCCAGTAGTATAAGTGGTGTCAGTCGCAATCAGCCCCAGCATTTT
TRBJ2-2 TRBV7-8 TRBD1 many CASSLRDRVNTGELFF TGTGCCAGCAGCTTAAGGGACAGGGTGAACACCGGGGAGCTGTTTTTT
TRBJ2-1 TRBV6-2/TRBV6-3 - few CASRMGSATNEQFF TGTGCCAGCAGGATGGGGTCAGCCACTAATGAGCAGTTCTTC
TRBJ1-1 TRBV7-2 - - CASSLGGGGSAEAFF TGTGCCAGCAGCTTAGGGGGGGGGGGGTCGGCTGAAGCTTTCTTT
TRBJ2-7 TRBV10-3 - - CAISRTDPLGEQYF TGTGCCATCAGTAGGACAGATCCCCTGGGCGAGCAGTACTTC
TRBJ2-7 TRBV6-8 - few CASTQGGEQYF TGTGCCAGCACCCAGGGGGGAGAGCAGTACTTC
TRBJ2-1 TRBV11-3 TRBD1 many CASSRKGQAGEQFF TGTGCCAGCAGCCGAAAGGGACAGGCTGGTGAGCAGTTCTTC
TRBJ2-3 TRBV7-9 - many CASSPNPRGTDTQYF TGTGCCAGCAGCCCGAACCCACGGGGCACAGATACGCAGTATTTT
TRBJ1-5 TRBV20-1 - - CSAREDSNQPQHF TGCAGTGCTAGGGAAGATAGCAATCAGCCCCAGCATTTT
TRBJ1-6 TRBV7-2 - many CASSLARRLNSPLHF TGTGCCAGCAGCTTAGCCCGACGGTTGAATTCACCCCTCCACTTT
TRBJ1-5 TRBV7-6 - many CASSPGGGVEPQHF TGTGCCAGCAGCCCCGGCGGGGGCGTGGAGCCCCAGCATTTT
TRBJ1-5 TRBV12-3/TRBV12-4 TRBD1 few CASSLLRGWDRENQPQHF TGTGCCAGCAGCCTACTCCGCGGTTGGGACAGGGAAAATCAACCCCAGCATTTT
TRBJ1-2 TRBV5-8 - - CASSPRTAGQWGYTF TGTGCCAGCAGCCCTCGGACGGCGGGGCAGTGGGGCTACACCTTC
TRBJ2-3 TRBV10-3 - - CAISEMGTQYF TGTGCCATCAGTGAGATGGGTACGCAGTATTTT